Each of the 30 T cell receptor beta chains below was sequenced from the same sample in a study of shared clonotypes between healthy human individuals (dated by TCRdb to between 2020 and 2021). The library was produced with the immunoSEQ multiplex PCR assay. Entries here come from immuneACCESS through TCRdb and include only in-frame sequences with V and J called. Some clones fail to appear in such tables; in the studies checked, an unresolved V gene covers under half of the shortfall, and the cause of the remainder is unknown. The sample contains fewer than 3 million clones, 80% to 95% of them found a single time. About 0.36% of the sample lies in the top ten. Material for sequencing was naive CD4+ T cells from PBMCs. The intended sense of this specimen's cell subset or site label: CD45RA+ positively selected. The receptor source for this set is a man aged 18 to 30 in good health. Some clones in this sample may be carry-over from other donors' samples.

The genes are TRBV4-2 and TRBJ2-2; TRBD1 is a possible D gene (6 bases). V dropped 4 bases and J dropped 3 bases, with 9 bases sitting between them. CDR1 is LGHNA, CDR2 YNFKEQ, per germline. The CDR3 totals 14 residues. DNA for the CDR3: TGTGCCAGCAGCCCCAGGACAGACACCGGGGAGCTGTTTTTT. Translating it yields CASSPRTDTGELFF.

This chain connects TRBV27 to TRBJ2-4; 9 positions agree with TRBD1. Germline CDR1 reads MNHEY; CDR2 reads SMNVEV (reference sequence). J lost 1 base, V lost 5 bases, and 27 bases had no gene match. The length of the CDR3 is 23 residues. CDR3 region: CASSRHGDRAEESGKLAKNIQYF. CDR3 nucleotides: TGTGCCAGCAGTCGGCACGGGGACAGGGCCGAGGAGAGTGGGAAGTTGGCCAAAAACATTCAGTACTTC.

CDR3 region: CASSRPGTGVGNTEAFF. CDR3 sequence (DNA): TGCGCCAGCAGCCGCCCCGGGACAGGGGTTGGGAACACTGAAGCTTTCTTT. The rearrangement uses TRBV4-3 and TRBJ1-1; 10 bases are shared with TRBD1. CDR1 LGHNA and CDR2 YSLEER come from the germline V gene. The V and J ends lost 4 bases and 1 base, in that order; junction bases with no gene match: 9. There are 17 residues in the CDR3.

The chain links TRBV28 to TRBJ2-1; 8 bases are a match to TRBD2. The CDR3 consists of 15 residues. The germline V gene has CDR1 MDHEN and CDR2 SYDVKM. With V trimmed by 6 bases and J by 6 bases, 10 bases remained unmatched. CDR3 in DNA: TGTGCCAGCAGCCCTGGACTCAGCGGGGGCAATGAGCAGTTCTTC. It is translated as CASSPGLSGGNEQFF.

V gene TRBV19 combines with J gene TRBJ1-3, with TRBD1 as a possible D gene (5 bases). V was cut by 6 bases and J by 0 bases, with 15 bases left in between. The CDR3 covers 16 residues. Germline loops: CDR1 LNHDA, CDR2 SQIVND (reference sequence). The CDR3 DNA follows: TGTGCCAGTAGCCTTTCAGGGCCTTCCTCTGGAAACACCATATATTTT. Its translation is CASSLSGPSSGNTIYF. Full variable domain (rest looked up from reference TRBV19 and TRBJ1-3): DGGITQSPKYLFRKEGQNVTLSCEQNLNHDAMYWYRQDPGQGLRLIYYSQIVNDFQKGDIAEGYSVSREKKESFPLTVTSAQKNPTAFYLCASSLSGPSSGNTIYFGEGSWLTVV.

Remarks on this clone: The identical CDR3 is also encoded by other nucleotide sequences in the sample. This chain connects TRBV28 to TRBJ2-7, with 9 bases that match TRBD2. The junction had 2 bases not matched to a gene; V was cut back by 6 bases and J by 2 bases. This CDR3 is 13 amino acids long. The V gene's germline CDR1 is MDHEN and CDR2 SYDVKM. For the CDR3, the DNA is TGTGCCAGCAGCCTAGCGGGGACCTACGAGCAGTACTTC. This gives the protein CASSLAGTYEQYF.

This sequence joins TRBV7-3 and TRBJ2-3, with 10 bases identical to TRBD2. The junction had 10 bases not matched to a gene; V was cut back by 1 base and J by 0 bases. The CDR3 is 19 amino acids. Germline assignment: CDR1 SGHTA and CDR2 FQGTGA. In nucleotides, the CDR3 is TGTGCCAGCAGCTTAATGCGCCTAGCGGGGGCCTCTAGCACAGATACGCAGTATTTT. This sequence encodes CASSLMRLAGASSTDTQYF. Complete variable domain (other parts from reference TRBV7-3 and TRBJ2-3): GAGVSQTPSNKVTEKGKYVELRCDPISGHTALYWYRQSLGQGPEFLIYFQGTGAADDSGLPNDRFFAVRPEGSVSTLKIQRTERGDSAVYLCASSLMRLAGASSTDTQYFGPGTRLTVL.

V and J are TRBV10-2 and TRBJ1-1; no reliable D call. Between the trimmed V and J ends, which lost 3 bases and 1 base, there was a span of 6 bases. The CDR3 sequence is 13 residues long. Germline CDR1 WSHSY, CDR2 SAAADI. CDR3 nucleotide sequence: TGCGCCAGCAGTGATCAGCCGAACACTGAAGCTTTCTTT. Encoded protein: CASSDQPNTEAFF.

The gene calls are TRBV11-3 and TRBJ2-2; the D gene could be TRBD1 or TRBD2 (5 bases each). V was shortened by 5 bases and J by 3 bases, with 16 bases between the two germline ends. This CDR3 has 16 amino acids. Germline assignment: CDR1 SGHNT and CDR2 YENEEA. The DNA of the CDR3 is TGTGCCAGCAGCCCGGGGCGCTCCGCTTACACCGGGGAGCTGTTTTTT. This codes for CASSPGRSAYTGELFF.

The gene calls are TRBV7-9 and TRBJ2-5, with TRBD1 identical over 8 bases. Germline trimming cut 5 bases from V and 2 bases from J; bases unmatched to any gene: 10. Per germline, CDR1 SEHNR and CDR2 FQNEAQ (reference sequence). This CDR3 comprises 16 residues. The CDR3 spells CASSHGQGGWQETQYF. The CDR3 DNA reads as TGTGCCAGCAGCCACGGACAGGGCGGGTGGCAAGAGACCCAGTACTTC.

This clone was seen a single time. The chain is built from TRBV28 and TRBJ1-2; D gene unclear. V was trimmed by 2 bases and J by 8 bases, leaving 12 bases between them. This CDR3 contains 13 residues. Germline V gives CDR1 MDHEN, CDR2 SYDVKM. CDR3 amino acids: CASSLGREEGYTF. Here the CDR3 DNA reads TGTGCCAGCAGTTTAGGGAGGGAAGAAGGCTACACCTTC.

This clone appeared once. The gene calls are TRBV7-3 and TRBJ1-2; 9 bases match TRBD1. The junction had 8 bases not matched to a gene; V was cut back by 2 bases and J by 4 bases. Germline values: CDR1 SGHTA, CDR2 FQGTGA. This CDR3 is built from 16 residues. The CDR3 DNA follows: TGTGCCAGCAGCTTACTGCCTCCGGGACAGGGCTATGGCTACACCTTC. It is translated as CASSLLPPGQGYGYTF.

The chain is built from TRBV2 and TRBJ2-2, with 7 bases matching TRBD1. V trimming: 6 bases; J trimming: 4 bases; junction bases outside the gene matches: 8. Germline V CDR1 and CDR2: SNHLY, FYNNEI. The CDR3 spans 15 residues. CDR3 coding DNA: TGTGCCAGCAGGGTACAGGGGTCGGGCACCGGGGAGCTGTTTTTT. Its translation is CASRVQGSGTGELFF.

The CDR3 DNA follows: TGTGCCAGCAGGGACAGGGGAGGTGGGACTGAAGCTTTCTTT. Its translation is CASRDRGGGTEAFF. V gene TRBV6-5 combines with J gene TRBJ1-1; 9 bases fit TRBD1. The trim removed 6 bases at V and 5 bases at J, leaving 7 bases unmatched. The CDR3 consists of 14 residues. Germline CDR1 MNHEY, CDR2 SVGAGI.

On this clone: This CDR3 is also generated by other DNA sequences in the sample. The chain links TRBV28 to TRBJ2-2; D ambiguous. The germline V gene encodes CDR1 MDHEN and CDR2 SYDVKM. The ends were cut back, 7 bases at V and 5 bases at J, with 5 bases in the middle. This CDR3 contains 11 residues. The CDR3 nucleotides are TGTGCCAGCACGTTAACCGGGGAGCTGTTTTTT. Amino acids: CASTLTGELFF.

The rearrangement joins TRBV7-9 to TRBJ2-6, with D perhaps assigned TRBD1 or TRBD2 (6 bases each). CDR1 is SEHNR and CDR2 is FQNEAQ in the germline V gene (reference sequence). This CDR3 region has 19 residues. Trimming cost V 5 bases and J 0 bases, with 20 bases left between them. The CDR3 loop is CASSPGLKKGVSGANVLTF. The CDR3 DNA sequence: TGTGCCAGCAGCCCGGGACTGAAGAAGGGGGTCTCTGGGGCCAACGTCCTGACTTTC.

This chain uses TRBV7-8 with TRBJ2-7; 10 bases align to TRBD2. Germline CDR1 SGHVS, CDR2 FQNEAQ. The V segment lost 5 bases and the J segment 0 bases; nucleotides outside the gene matches: 1. This CDR3 spans 14 amino acids. CDR3 loop: CASSRTSGSYEQYF. In DNA form, the CDR3 reads TGTGCCAGCAGCCGGACTAGCGGCTCCTACGAGCAGTACTTC.

The CDR3 DNA reads as TGTGCCAGCAGCCCCGGGACGGCCAAAAACATTCAGTACTTC. Translated: CASSPGTAKNIQYF. This chain links TRBV7-2 with TRBJ2-4; tentatively, D is TRBD1 or TRBD2 (5 bases each). This CDR3 is 14 amino acids long. The germline CDR1 and CDR2 sequences are SGHTA and FQGNSA. Trimming took off 5 bases at V and 1 base at J, with 9 bases between the two ends. Full variable domain (remainder filled in from reference TRBV7-2 and TRBJ2-4): GAGVSQSPSNKVTEKGKDVELRCDPISGHTALYWYRQSLGQGLEFLIYFQGNSAPDKSGLPSDRFSAERTGGSVSTLTIQRTQQEDSAVYLCASSPGTAKNIQYFGAGTRLSVL.

The chain carries TRBV6-1 and TRBJ2-2; D is possibly TRBD2 (6 bases). Trimming shortened V by 7 bases and J by 4 bases, and 10 bases separated the two germline ends. Germline V gene lookup returns CDR1 MNHNS and CDR2 SASEGT. The CDR3 is 13 residues long. The CDR3 protein is CASTERATGELFF. DNA for the CDR3: TGTGCCAGCACGGAGCGGGCCACCGGGGAGCTGTTTTTT.

The chain carries TRBV5-4 and TRBJ2-5; TRBD1 aligns across 8 bases. Germline lookup yields CDR1 SGHNT and CDR2 YYREEE (reference sequence). V lost 2 bases to trimming and J lost 5 bases; unmatched junction nucleotides: 5. CDR3 length equals 14 residues. The CDR3 loop reads CASSFQGARETQYF. In DNA form, the CDR3 reads TGTGCCAGCAGCTTTCAGGGGGCGAGGGAGACCCAGTACTTC.

The chain combines TRBV30 with TRBJ1-4; D perhaps matches TRBD1 (6 bases). This CDR3 contains 18 residues. Germline CDR1 is GTSNPN and CDR2 is SVGIG (reference sequence). Trimming stripped 0 bases from V and 8 bases from J, with 25 bases between. Here the CDR3 DNA reads TGTGCCTGGAGTGTACTCCGGGGTTCGTCAGGGGCAGCGGAAAAACTGTTTTTT. It yields the protein CAWSVLRGSSGAAEKLFF.

The chain joins TRBV30 to TRBJ1-2; TRBD1 might be the D (6 bases). The CDR3 extends over 15 amino acids. Germline V gene sequence: CDR1 GTSNPN, CDR2 SVGIG (reference sequence). Trimming took off 7 bases at V and 2 bases at J, with 20 bases between the two ends. The CDR3 sequence: CASGTPFFANYGYTF. The CDR3 DNA sequence: TGTGCCTCCGGGACACCGTTCTTCGCGAACTATGGCTACACCTTC.

Concerning this clone: Other DNA sequences in the sample encode the same CDR3. V usage is TRBV18 and J usage is TRBJ1-2, with a tentative D call TRBD1 (5 bases). Germline assignment: CDR1 KGHSH and CDR2 LQKENI. The CDR3 sequence is 12 residues long. Trimming took 1 base from V and 6 from J, leaving 6 bases between them. DNA for the CDR3: TGTGCCAGCTCACCACGGGGGGATGGCTACACCTTC. Translating it yields CASSPRGDGYTF.

J is TRBJ1-2 and V is TRBV30; D possibly corresponds to TRBD1 (6 bases). CDR3 length: 13 amino acids. V was shortened by 3 bases and J by 2 bases, with 10 bases between the two germline ends. The germline CDR1 and CDR2 sequences are GTSNPN and SVGIG (reference sequence). In nucleotides, the CDR3 is TGTGCCTGGAGAGCTGGGGGCAACTATGGCTACACCTTC. Protein: CAWRAGGNYGYTF.

The V call is TRBV11-2, the J call TRBJ1-2; maybe TRBD1 (6 bases). The V end was cut by 0 bases, the J end by 8 bases, with 10 bases between. From germline, CDR1 is SGHAT and CDR2 FQNNGV. The length of the CDR3 is 13 residues. This CDR3 reads CASSLEYRVGYTF. CDR3 DNA: TGTGCCAGCAGCTTAGAGTACAGGGTCGGCTACACCTTC. The entire variable domain, with the rest obtained from reference TRBV11-2 and TRBJ1-2, is as follows: EAGVAQSPRYKIIEKRQSVAFWCNPISGHATLYWYQQILGQGPKLLIQFQNNGVVDDSQLPKDRFSAERLKGVDSTLKIQPAKLEDSAVYLCASSLEYRVGYTFGSGTRLTVV.

Details on this clone: Other DNA variants within this sample encode the same CDR3. The rearrangement links TRBV2 to TRBJ2-1; D possibly uses TRBD1 or TRBD2 (5 bases each). The V gene's germline CDR1 is SNHLY and CDR2 FYNNEI. V lost 6 bases and J 0 bases, leaving 12 bases between the germline ends. The CDR3 loop spans 15 amino acids. The CDR3 here is CASRAGTSSYNEQFF. CDR3 DNA: TGTGCCAGCAGAGCCGGGACCAGCTCCTACAATGAGCAGTTCTTC.

This clone appeared once. This rearrangement joins TRBV6-5 to TRBJ1-6, with D possibly TRBD1 on 5 matching bases. CDR1 is MNHEY, CDR2 SVGAGI, per germline. CDR3 length equals 13 residues. V lost 4 bases and J lost 10, with 11 bases in between. The chain's CDR3 is CASSSGHRSPLHF. DNA for the CDR3: TGTGCCAGCAGTTCCGGACATCGGTCACCCCTCCACTTT.

This clone was counted only a few times. This chain uses TRBV5-1 with TRBJ1-2; maybe TRBD1 (5 bases). Per the germline V gene, CDR1 is SGHRS and CDR2 is YFSETQ. V lost 4 bases and J lost 7, with 11 bases in between. The CDR3 totals 12 residues. Here the CDR3 DNA reads TGCGCCAGCAGCCTGACAGATACTGGCTACACCTTC. Translating gives CASSLTDTGYTF.

The rearrangement uses TRBV9 and TRBJ2-7, with 7 positions matching TRBD2. The CDR3 totals 17 residues. Germline CDR1 is SGDLS and CDR2 is YYNGEE. V dropped 3 bases and J dropped 2; count of bases not matched to a gene: 14. CDR3 protein: CASSAGASGLLPYEQYF. CDR3 nucleotides: TGTGCCAGCAGCGCCGGGGCTAGCGGCCTCCTCCCCTACGAGCAGTACTTC.

This chain connects TRBV7-9 to TRBJ2-1; D gene unclear. Germline V CDR1 and CDR2: SEHNR, FQNEAQ (reference sequence). This CDR3 has 14 residues. The V end lost 4 bases, the J end lost 6 bases, and 13 bases lay between the germline ends. The CDR3 loop is CASSWSGPGNEQFF. The CDR3 DNA follows: TGTGCCAGCAGCTGGAGTGGCCCAGGCAATGAGCAGTTCTTC.